This T cell receptor (beta chain) was identified in a study of blood T cell repertoires in COVID-19. Across the whole study: In each case, the material was cDNA or gDNA derived from T cells, B-cell-depleted T cells, or PBMCs.

The CDR3 runs to 13 residues. Per the germline V gene, CDR1 is SGHRS and CDR2 is YFSETQ. Trimming pared 0 bases from V and 4 bases from J, leaving 7 bases between. Of note for this clone: Other DNA sequences in this sample translate to the same CDR3.

The table came from immunoSEQ multiplex PCR; TCRdb's copy has only in-frame clones and leaves some out. The sample yields about 130,000 clones, about 77% seen once. This receptor was obtained from an elderly man with acute or convalescent COVID-19. The gene calls are TRBV5-1 and TRBJ1-1; tentatively, D is TRBD1 (6 bases). The sample was peripheral blood. DNA for the CDR3: TGCGCCAGCAGCTTGGTCAGGGGCACTGAAGCTTTCTTT. Protein: CASSLVRGTEAFF.